The 16 T cell receptor beta chains listed next were all sequenced from one sample in a study of blood T cell repertoires in COVID-19 (dated by TCRdb to 2018 to 2020). Receptors were amplified or captured by the immunoSEQ multiplex PCR assay. Entries here come from immuneACCESS through TCRdb and include only in-frame sequences with V and J called. Some clones fail to appear in such tables; in the studies checked, an unresolved V gene covers under half of the shortfall, and the cause of the remainder is unknown. This sample comprises around 52,000 clones, approximately 78% of them detected only once. More than 7.5% of the sample goes to the ten largest clones. The specimen sequenced was peripheral blood. These receptors originate from an elderly woman with acute or convalescent COVID-19.

This chain links TRBV2 with TRBJ1-2, with 8 bases that match TRBD1. V trimming: 8 bases; J trimming: 2 bases; junction bases outside the gene matches: 10. The CDR3 spans 15 residues. CDR1 SNHLY and CDR2 FYNNEI come from the germline V gene. CDR3 DNA: TGTGCCAGCCATGATTTGCGGGACAGGAACTATGGCTACACCTTC. Translation gives CASHDLRDRNYGYTF.

This sequence joins TRBV25-1 and TRBJ1-1, with 7 bases matching TRBD1. CDR1 is MGHDK and CDR2 is SYGVNS in the germline V gene. This CDR3 spans 13 amino acids. The V and J ends lost 9 bases and 2 bases, in that order; junction bases with no gene match: 6. This chain's CDR3 is CASRRTGNTEAFF. The CDR3 nucleotides are TGTGCCAGTCGGAGGACAGGAAACACTGAAGCTTTCTTT.

This clone was seen just once. Here the CDR3 reads CASSEYSGTADNEQFF. CDR3 sequence (DNA): TGCGCCAGCAGTGAGTATTCGGGGACAGCAGACAATGAGCAGTTCTTC. The J gene is TRBJ2-1, the V gene TRBV10-1; TRBD1 matches at 7 bases. CDR3 length equals 16 residues. The V gene end was trimmed by 1 base and the J gene end by 5 bases; junction bases not matched to a gene: 8. Germline CDR1 WNHNN, CDR2 SYGVQD (reference sequence).

The CDR3 is CARHQGQALGEKLFF. The DNA for the CDR3 is TGTGCCAGACACCAGGGACAGGCCCTTGGTGAAAAACTGTTTTTT. The rearrangement uses TRBV5-3 and TRBJ1-4, with TRBD1 matching over 8 bases. TRBV5-3 is marked as an open reading frame, function uncertain. The CDR3 extends over 15 amino acids. Trimming removed 7 bases from V and 7 bases from J; junction bases left unmatched: 12.

The V call is TRBV6-6, the J call TRBJ1-5; TRBD1 might be the D (6 bases). Germline V gives CDR1 MNHNY, CDR2 SVGAGI (reference sequence). The CDR3 extends over 13 amino acids. Trimming pared 6 bases from V and 6 bases from J, leaving 12 bases between. The CDR3 sequence: CASRQGLGQPQHF. In DNA, the CDR3 is TGTGCCAGCAGACAGGGTTTAGGTCAGCCCCAGCATTTT.

V and J are TRBV11-2 and TRBJ1-2, with D possibly TRBD1 on 5 matching bases. Trimming took off 3 bases at V and 6 bases at J, with 20 bases between the two ends. Germline CDR1 reads SGHAT; CDR2 reads FQNNGV. This CDR3 has 16 residues. CDR3: CASSFPYRSGYDGYTF. Here the CDR3 DNA reads TGTGCCAGCAGCTTTCCCTACAGGTCGGGTTATGATGGCTACACCTTC.

The rearrangement links TRBV19 to TRBJ1-3, with TRBD1 matching 9 bases. The CDR3 contains 12 residues. Germline CDR1 and CDR2: LNHDA and SQIVND (reference sequence). Unmatched junction bases numbered 7, after V lost 11 bases and J lost 8 bases. The CDR3 DNA is TGTGCCGCCTCGGACAGGGGATACACCATATATTTT. Translating gives CAASDRGYTIYF. Combining the CDR3 with reference TRBV19 and TRBJ1-3 gives the whole variable domain DGGITQSPKYLFRKEGQNVTLSCEQNLNHDAMYWYRQDPGQGLRLIYYSQIVNDFQKGDIAEGYSVSREKKESFPLTVTSAQKNPTAFYLCAASDRGYTIYFGEGSWLTVV.

This CDR3 reads CASSTGTRGSYNEQFF. Written as DNA, the CDR3 is TGTGCCAGCAGTACCGGGACTAGGGGCTCCTACAATGAGCAGTTCTTC. The chain employs TRBV2 and TRBJ2-1, with 8 bases aligning to TRBD2. Germline assignment: CDR1 SNHLY and CDR2 FYNNEI. The CDR3 covers 16 residues. Germline trimming cut 5 bases from V and 0 bases from J; bases unmatched to any gene: 6.

This clone showed up just a few times. The rearrangement links TRBV13 to TRBJ2-3, with 8 bases aligning to TRBD1. The CDR3 extends over 14 amino acids. J gave up 4 bases and V 0 bases, and 0 bases lay outside the gene matches. Germline CDR1 and CDR2: PRHDT and FYEKMQ (reference sequence). The CDR3 sequence: CASSLGTGADTQYF. The DNA of the CDR3 is TGTGCCAGCAGCTTAGGGACAGGGGCAGATACGCAGTATTTT.

This chain connects TRBV19 to TRBJ1-6, with no clear D. This CDR3 region has 14 residues. CDR1 LNHDA and CDR2 SQIVND come from the germline V gene (reference sequence). Trimming left V 3 bases short and J 7 bases short, with 10 bases between. CDR3 in amino acids: CASSIEGTNSPLHF. As DNA, the CDR3 is TGTGCCAGTAGTATTGAGGGTACCAATTCACCCCTCCACTTT.

This chain uses TRBV11-2 with TRBJ2-1, with TRBD1 as a possible D gene (6 bases). The CDR3 totals 14 residues. Germline CDR1 is SGHAT and CDR2 is FQNNGV. V lost 5 bases and J lost 6, with 14 bases in between. CDR3 protein: CASSIPTGFNEQFF. CDR3 nucleotide sequence: TGTGCCAGCAGCATCCCAACAGGGTTCAATGAGCAGTTCTTC.

This chain links TRBV5-1 with TRBJ1-3; 7 nucleotides line up with TRBD1. V shed 4 bases and J 0 bases; nucleotides not matched to a gene: 7. Germline lookup yields CDR1 SGHRS and CDR2 YFSETQ. The CDR3 is made up of 16 amino acids. CDR3 loop: CASSLPDRNSGNTIYF. CDR3 coding DNA: TGCGCCAGCAGCCTGCCGGACAGGAACTCTGGAAACACCATATATTTT.

The V call is TRBV6-1, the J call TRBJ1-6; D call uncertain. Germline loops: CDR1 MNHNS, CDR2 SASEGT. V was trimmed by 0 bases and J by 13 bases, leaving 4 bases between them. The CDR3 consists of 11 residues. This chain's CDR3 is CASSEAGPLHF. CDR3 nucleotides: TGTGCCAGCAGTGAAGCGGGCCCCCTCCACTTT.

The V call is TRBV4-1, the J call TRBJ2-1, with TRBD2 matching over 10 bases. This CDR3 comprises 15 residues. The germline gives CDR1 MGHRA, CDR2 YSYEKL. V lost 4 bases and J lost 7; bases outside the gene matches: 7. The CDR3 protein is CASSLTSGVGNEQFF. CDR3 nucleotides: TGCGCCAGCAGCCTCACTAGCGGGGTGGGGAATGAGCAGTTCTTC.

The J gene is TRBJ2-7, the V gene TRBV21-1; the table calls TRBD1, which could not be checked here. TRBV21-1 constitutes a pseudogene. The CDR3 extends over 16 amino acids. CDR3 in DNA: TGTGCCAGCAGCAAACCACCAGACAGGGTAAGCTACGAGCAGTACTTC. Protein product: CASSKPPDRVSYEQYF.

The V and J genes are TRBV4-1 and TRBJ2-1; D possibly corresponds to TRBD1 (7 bases). Germline-derived CDR1 and CDR2 are MGHRA and YSYEKL. Trimming took 6 bases from V and 8 from J, leaving 23 bases between them. The CDR3 spans 16 residues. CDR3 bases: TGCGCCAGCAGTCCATTCCAGGGGGGCAGGGGGGATGAGCAGTTCTTC. The encoded protein is CASSPFQGGRGDEQFF.